The clone carrying this T cell receptor beta chain has just a few counts. The antigen remains unidentified. The data belong to a study of T cells in Graves' hyperthyroidism and ophthalmopathy. Study as a whole: Staff took peripheral blood when the initial diagnosis was made, before any treatment began. Overall study results and limits: In simple terms, a model built on 13 V-J features told ophthalmopathy apart from stable hyperthyroidism. In blood, most of the thyroid clonotypes expanded above 0.001 were also present.

In making diagnoses, clinical symptoms, serum thyroxine and TRAb, thyroid ultrasound and orbital computed tomography were all used. Researchers took RNA transcripts and amplified the TCR beta CDR3 regions from them. A first-round RT-PCR of the TCR CDR3 used the HTBI primer set. TCRdb reprocessed the multiplex PCR reads via MiXCR and lists one record per CDR3 protein. The sample includes about 270,000 distinct CDR3 sequences, 20% to 30% of them seen just once. This receptor was taken from a man aged 40-49 years with Graves' hyperthyroidism that later progressed to Graves' ophthalmopathy. Specimen: blood.

The CDR3 nucleotides are TGCGCCAGCAGCTTGGCATTTGGTGGGGAGACCCAGTACTTC. Translated, it gives CASSLAFGGETQYF. The chain joins TRBV5-1 to TRBJ2-5; D call uncertain. V lost 0 bases to trimming and J lost 5 bases, with 11 bases between them. The length of the CDR3 is 14 residues. Per the germline V gene, CDR1 is SGHRS and CDR2 is YFSETQ. Drawing the rest from reference TRBV5-1 and TRBJ2-5, the complete variable domain is KAGVTQTPRYLIKTRGQQVTLSCSPISGHRSVSWYQQTPGQGLQFLFEYFSETQRNKGNFPGRFSGRQFSNSRSEMNVSTLELGDSALYLCASSLAFGGETQYFGPGTRLLVL.